These 28 T cell receptor beta chains were all obtained from the same sample, sequenced in a study of T cell responses to AZD1222 COVID-19 vaccine. Method: immunoSEQ multiplex PCR; TCRdb's copy keeps in-frame clones and lacks some. Seen here are 150,000 to 200,000 clones, just under 90% observed once, and the top ten hold roughly 6%. The specimen comprised peripheral blood, sampled on day 0 of AZD1222 vaccination. The receptor set was obtained from an adult in good health.

This chain links TRBV19 with TRBJ1-5; 8 bases map to TRBD1. CDR1 LNHDA and CDR2 SQIVND come from the germline V gene (reference sequence). CDR3 length: 14 amino acids. V dropped 6 bases and J dropped 7; count of bases not matched to a gene: 8. The CDR3 sequence is CASRDRDRAQPQHF. For the CDR3, the DNA is TGTGCCAGTAGGGACAGGGACCGGGCCCAGCCCCAGCATTTT.

This clone was recorded a few times. The chain has TRBV5-6 and TRBJ2-7, with D maybe TRBD2 (6 bases). Trimming shortened V by 1 base and J by 7 bases, and 15 bases separated the two germline ends. CDR3 size: 14 residues. Germline CDR1 and CDR2: SGHDT and YYEEEE. In nucleotides, the CDR3 is TGTGCCAGCAGCTTGTTAGGCCAGAGCGGGGAGCAGTACTTC. It specifies CASSLLGQSGEQYF.

J is TRBJ2-1 and V is TRBV28; a possible D gene is TRBD2 (6 bases). V lost 8 bases, J lost 0 bases, and 20 bases lay in between. Germline V gene data show CDR1 as MDHEN and CDR2 as SYDVKM. This CDR3 comprises 17 residues. CDR3 sequence: CASQRRGAGSSYNEQFF. The CDR3 coding sequence is TGTGCCAGCCAGCGGCGGGGTGCGGGTAGCTCCTACAATGAGCAGTTCTTC.

This chain uses TRBV9 with TRBJ1-4; possible D gene TRBD1, 6 bases. This CDR3 comprises 16 residues. The V end lost 4 bases, the J end lost 8 bases, and 21 bases lay between the germline ends. The germline V gene has CDR1 SGDLS and CDR2 YYNGEE. Here the CDR3 DNA reads TGTGCCAGCAGCATAGAGACGGGGCAGGGGCACGAAAAACTGTTTTTT. Residues: CASSIETGQGHEKLFF.

J is TRBJ1-6 and V is TRBV5-1, with TRBD1 identical over 10 bases. Germline trimming cut 4 bases from V and 9 bases from J; bases unmatched to any gene: 7. The CDR3 runs 15 residues. The V gene's germline CDR1 is SGHRS and CDR2 YFSETQ. CDR3 DNA sequence: TGCGCCAGCAGCAGAGCCGGGACAGGGGTTTCACCCCTCCACTTT. As protein: CASSRAGTGVSPLHF.

The chain is built from TRBV3-1 (or the pseudogene TRBV3-2) and TRBJ1-1; 8 bases line up with TRBD1. The CDR3 spans 16 residues. V shed 4 bases and J 1 base; nucleotides not matched to a gene: 8. The germline gives CDR1 LGHDT, CDR2 YNNKEL (reference sequence). The CDR3 region is CASSRPGQGRNTEAFF. CDR3 bases: TGTGCCAGCAGCCGACCCGGACAGGGAAGGAACACTGAAGCTTTCTTT.

The rearrangement uses TRBV11-2 and TRBJ2-1; 12 bases map to TRBD2. V dropped 3 bases and J dropped 6; count of bases not matched to a gene: 6. The CDR3 is made up of 16 amino acids. Germline values: CDR1 SGHAT, CDR2 FQNNGV. CDR3 sequence reads: CASSLGTSGRLNEQFF. CDR3 in DNA: TGTGCCAGCAGCTTGGGAACTAGCGGGAGGCTCAATGAGCAGTTCTTC.

This chain uses TRBV2 with TRBJ2-7; TRBD2 aligns across 13 bases. J lost 6 bases, V lost 4 bases, and 3 bases had no gene match. The CDR3 runs 14 residues. From germline, CDR1 is SNHLY and CDR2 FYNNEI. CDR3 sequence reads: CASSGTSGSSEQYF. The CDR3, as DNA: TGTGCCAGCAGTGGGACTAGCGGGAGCAGCGAGCAGTACTTC.

The J gene is TRBJ1-4, the V gene TRBV7-2; D unclear. This CDR3 spans 15 amino acids. In germline, CDR1 is SGHTA, CDR2 FQGNSA. The V end lost 0 bases, the J end lost 5 bases, and 10 bases lay between the germline ends. In DNA, the CDR3 is TGTGCCAGCAGCTTAGCTCAGATGACGAATGAAAAACTGTTTTTT. It codes for CASSLAQMTNEKLFF.

V and J are TRBV18 and TRBJ2-1; tentative D call: TRBD1 (5 bases). Trimming took 2 bases from V and 8 from J, leaving 7 bases between them. Germline lookup yields CDR1 KGHSH and CDR2 LQKENI. The CDR3 contains 12 residues. This chain's CDR3 is CASSPRGDEQFF. CDR3 DNA sequence: TGTGCCAGCTCACCAAGGGGCGATGAGCAGTTCTTC.

A note on this clone: The germline gene is not matched at one end of the junction; a read error may be the cause. V gene TRBV7-7 combines with J gene TRBJ2-3, with TRBD1 identical over 9 bases. Germline V gene sequence: CDR1 SSHAT, CDR2 FNYEAQ (reference sequence). The CDR3 is 20 amino acids. The CDR3, as DNA: TGTGCTAGCAGCTCGCTAACTACCGGGACAGGGACCTCTAGCACAGATACGCAGTATTTT. Encoded protein: CASSSLTTGTGTSSTDTQYF.

The chain uses TRBV7-3 and TRBJ2-3; tentatively, D is TRBD1 (5 bases). V lost 5 bases and J 6 bases, leaving 12 bases between the germline ends. The CDR3 extends over 13 amino acids. Germline CDR1 reads SGHTA; CDR2 reads FQGTGA. CDR3 protein: CASSPTRADTQYF. In DNA, the CDR3 is TGTGCCAGCAGCCCTACCAGGGCGGATACGCAGTATTTT.

The rearrangement links TRBV28 to TRBJ2-2; 9 bases align to TRBD1. Germline V gives CDR1 MDHEN, CDR2 SYDVKM. The CDR3 totals 16 residues. The V gene end was trimmed by 5 bases and the J gene end by 1 base; junction bases not matched to a gene: 5. CDR3 DNA: TGTGCCAGCAGTGGGACAGGGTGGGGGAACACCGGGGAGCTGTTTTTT. It translates to CASSGTGWGNTGELFF.

The chain carries TRBV6-6 and TRBJ1-4; TRBD1 is a possible D gene (5 bases). Per germline, CDR1 MNHNY and CDR2 SVGAGI (reference sequence). V was trimmed by 5 bases and J by 0 bases, leaving 10 bases between them. The CDR3 is made up of 15 amino acids. The chain's CDR3 is CASSAGGSTNEKLFF. DNA of the CDR3: TGTGCCAGCAGTGCCGGGGGATCAACTAATGAAAAACTGTTTTTT.

The V gene is TRBV28, the J gene TRBJ1-5; D is perhaps TRBD1 (6 bases). Trimming shortened V by 6 bases and J by 2 bases, and 20 bases separated the two germline ends. The CDR3 sequence is 17 residues long. The germline V gene encodes CDR1 MDHEN and CDR2 SYDVKM. The DNA for the CDR3 is TGTGCCAGCAGGCAATCCGGACAGATGATAGGCAATCAGCCCCAGCATTTT. This translates into CASRQSGQMIGNQPQHF.

The rearrangement joins TRBV7-2 to TRBJ1-5; D is unresolved. The CDR3 sequence is 13 residues long. The V gene lost 8 bases and the J gene lost 3 bases, with 11 bases spanning the gap. Looked up from germline, CDR1 is SGHTA and CDR2 is FQGNSA. CDR3 sequence (DNA): TGTGCCAGCGGCAGGAATTTCAATCAGCCCCAGCATTTT. Translation gives CASGRNFNQPQHF. The whole variable domain, remainder taken from reference TRBV7-2 and TRBJ1-5, is GAGVSQSPSNKVTEKGKDVELRCDPISGHTALYWYRQSLGQGLEFLIYFQGNSAPDKSGLPSDRFSAERTGGSVSTLTIQRTQQEDSAVYLCASGRNFNQPQHFGDGTRLSIL.

The chain joins TRBV10-3 to TRBJ1-4; 11 bases map to TRBD1. The CDR3 has 15 residues. Per the germline V gene, CDR1 is ENHRY and CDR2 is SYGVKD. With V trimmed by 2 bases and J by 11 bases, 7 bases remained unmatched. CDR3 sequence (DNA): TGTGCCATCAGTGAGGGGGACAGGGGGGCTGCTAAACTGTTTTTT. This encodes CAISEGDRGAAKLFF.

V gene TRBV6-5 combines with J gene TRBJ1-3, with a possible D match to TRBD1 (5 bases). The germline V gene encodes CDR1 MNHEY and CDR2 SVGAGI. V lost 4 bases and J 3 bases, leaving 13 bases between the germline ends. The CDR3 covers 15 residues. CDR3 DNA sequence: TGTGCCAGCAGTTCACCGGGACTAGGTGGAAACACCATATATTTT. Translating gives CASSSPGLGGNTIYF.

This clone has a single count. The rearrangement joins TRBV18 to TRBJ2-1; 12 nucleotides line up with TRBD2. CDR1 is KGHSH, CDR2 LQKENI, per germline. The CDR3 covers 19 residues. V gave up 6 bases and J gave up 0 bases; unmatched junction bases: 12. Here the CDR3 reads CASSERTSGMASSYNEQFF. The CDR3, as DNA: TGTGCCAGCTCGGAACGGACTAGCGGGATGGCTAGCTCCTACAATGAGCAGTTCTTC. Using reference TRBV18 and TRBJ2-1 for the parts outside the CDR3, the full variable domain is NAGVMQNPRHLVRRRGQEARLRCSPMKGHSHVYWYRQLPEEGLKFMVYLQKENIIDESGMPKERFSAEFPKEGPSILRIQQVVRGDSAAYFCASSERTSGMASSYNEQFFGPGTRLTVL.

The CDR3 DNA reads as TGCGCCAGCAGCCAAGGGGGGCACCCAAGTTCCGGGGAGCTGTTTTTT. It specifies CASSQGGHPSSGELFF. The chain joins TRBV4-1 to TRBJ2-2, with TRBD1 as a possible D gene (6 bases). Germline V gene sequence: CDR1 MGHRA, CDR2 YSYEKL. V lost 1 base and J 6 bases, leaving 15 bases between the germline ends. CDR3 length: 16 amino acids.

The genes are TRBV19 and TRBJ1-1, with D unclear. The CDR3 runs to 13 residues. The V and J ends lost 7 bases and 4 bases respectively, with 13 bases between them. CDR1 LNHDA and CDR2 SQIVND come from the germline V gene (reference sequence). CDR3 sequence (DNA): TGTGCCAGTACCCCGGGTAGGGTCACTGAAGCTTTCTTT. Protein: CASTPGRVTEAFF. The full variable domain, its missing parts supplied by reference TRBV19 and TRBJ1-1, is DGGITQSPKYLFRKEGQNVTLSCEQNLNHDAMYWYRQDPGQGLRLIYYSQIVNDFQKGDIAEGYSVSREKKESFPLTVTSAQKNPTAFYLCASTPGRVTEAFFGQGTRLTVV.

The chain carries TRBV2 and TRBJ1-5; D gene uncertain. The CDR3 covers 13 residues. Germline values: CDR1 SNHLY, CDR2 FYNNEI. The V gene lost 7 bases and the J gene lost 6 bases, with 13 bases spanning the gap. CDR3 DNA: TGTGCCAGCACCTATCAAAAGGCTCAGCCCCAGCATTTT. The encoded protein is CASTYQKAQPQHF.

This sequence joins TRBV19 and TRBJ2-1, with a possible D match to TRBD1 (6 bases). Trimming shortened V by 4 bases and J by 0 bases, and 19 bases separated the two germline ends. CDR3 size: 18 residues. CDR1 is LNHDA, CDR2 SQIVND, per germline (reference sequence). DNA for the CDR3: TGTGCCAGTAGTAGCGAAACAGCCGGGACATTCTCCTACAATGAGCAGTTCTTC. Residues: CASSSETAGTFSYNEQFF.

This clone was observed a few times. This chain links TRBV5-1 with TRBJ1-1; unclear D gene. CDR3 size: 16 residues. Germline loops: CDR1 SGHRS, CDR2 YFSETQ. Trimming pared 0 bases from V and 1 base from J, leaving 13 bases between. CDR3 nucleotide sequence: TGCGCCAGCAGCTTGGCCACAGCAATTAAGAACACTGAAGCTTTCTTT. Residues: CASSLATAIKNTEAFF.

J is TRBJ1-1 and V is TRBV28, with TRBD1 as a possible D gene (5 bases). This CDR3 comprises 12 residues. The V gene lost 8 bases and the J gene lost 8 bases, with 15 bases spanning the gap. Per germline, CDR1 MDHEN and CDR2 SYDVKM. CDR3 protein: CASGTTKHEAFF. The CDR3 DNA follows: TGTGCCAGCGGGACTACCAAGCACGAAGCTTTCTTT.

A note on this clone: It is unclear where the CDR3 begins or ends on the DNA, so no DNA is shown, and the CDR3 is as TCRdb lists it. J is TRBJ1-2 and V is TRBV6-6; the D call TRBD1 from the table was never checked on the DNA. Germline lookup yields CDR1 MNHNY and CDR2 SVGAGI (reference sequence). The CDR3 totals 12 residues, both ends included. This chain's CDR3 is CASFGQGAERTF.

The genes are TRBV5-1 and TRBJ1-1; D ambiguous. Germline V gene lookup returns CDR1 SGHRS and CDR2 YFSETQ. Trimming cost V 0 bases and J 1 base, with 13 bases left between them. This CDR3 is 16 amino acids long. CDR3 sequence: CASSLGAGIGNTEAFF. The CDR3, as DNA: TGCGCCAGCAGCTTGGGGGCGGGGATTGGGAACACTGAAGCTTTCTTT.

The chain uses TRBV2 and TRBJ1-5; maybe TRBD1 (5 bases). This CDR3 has 15 amino acids. Germline CDR1 is SNHLY and CDR2 is FYNNEI. The germline V and J ends were trimmed by 4 bases and 0 bases, with 10 bases remaining between them. The CDR3 DNA follows: TGTGCCAGCAGTGCGGGGCCTTATAGCAATCAGCCCCAGCATTTT. Amino acids: CASSAGPYSNQPQHF.